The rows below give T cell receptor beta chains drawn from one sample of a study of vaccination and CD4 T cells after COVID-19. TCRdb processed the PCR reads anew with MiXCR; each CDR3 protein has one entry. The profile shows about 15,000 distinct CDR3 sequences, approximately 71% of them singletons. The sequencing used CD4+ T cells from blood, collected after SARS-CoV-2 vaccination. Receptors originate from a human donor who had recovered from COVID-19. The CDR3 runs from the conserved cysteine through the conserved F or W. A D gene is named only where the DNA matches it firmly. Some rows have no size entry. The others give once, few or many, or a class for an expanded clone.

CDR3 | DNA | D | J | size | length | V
CASSLTTFEQFF | TGTGCCAGCAGTTTGACTACTTTTGAGCAGTTCTTC | . | TRBJ2-1 | . | 12 | TRBV28
CSVEDAFENTQYF | TGCAGCGTTGAAGATGCCTTTGAGAATACGCAGTATTTT | . | TRBJ2-3 | . | 13 | TRBV29-1
CSASKASGFYEQYF | TGCAGTGCTAGTAAGGCTAGCGGGTTCTACGAGCAGTACTTC | TRBD2 | TRBJ2-7 | few | 14 | TRBV20-1
CATSRGDPTTGYTF | TGTGCCACCAGCAGAGGGGACCCTACGACCGGCTACACCTTC | . | TRBJ1-2 | . | 14 | TRBV15
CATVRLANSNQPQHF | TGTGCTACCGTTCGCTTGGCGAATAGCAATCAGCCCCAGCATTTT | . | TRBJ1-5 | . | 15 | TRBV6-1
CASSPSPYKRSSYEQYF | TGTGCCAGCAGCCCGTCCCCCTACAAGCGGAGCTCCTACGAGCAGTACTTC | . | TRBJ2-7 | . | 17 | TRBV7-6
CASRESGRFGNEQFF | TGTGCCAGCAGGGAAAGCGGGAGGTTCGGGAATGAGCAGTTCTTC | TRBD2 | TRBJ2-1 | . | 15 | TRBV6-2/TRBV6-3
CATSDTLRGLSSYNEQFF | TGTGCCACCAGTGACACCCTACGGGGCTTGAGCTCCTACAATGAGCAGTTCTTC | . | TRBJ2-1 | few | 18 | TRBV24-1
CSARDLAGGNEQFF | TGCAGTGCTAGAGATCTAGCGGGAGGGAATGAGCAGTTCTTC | TRBD2 | TRBJ2-1 | . | 14 | TRBV20-1
CASSPWEVPNYGYTF | TGTGCCAGCAGCCCCTGGGAGGTCCCTAACTATGGCTACACCTTC | . | TRBJ1-2 | . | 15 | TRBV7-9
CASSLGGARNYGYTF | TGTGCCAGCAGTTTGGGGGGGGCGCGAAACTATGGCTACACCTTC | . | TRBJ1-2 | once | 15 | TRBV27
CASSLERGSSYEQYF | TGTGCCAGCAGTCTCGAGCGGGGGTCCTCCTACGAGCAGTACTTC | TRBD2 | TRBJ2-7 | few | 15 | TRBV7-8
CASRLAGSTDTQYF | TGTGCCAGCCGACTAGCGGGCAGCACAGATACGCAGTATTTT | TRBD2 | TRBJ2-3 | once | 14 | TRBV7-2
CASSMYGAAFF | TGTGCCAGTAGTATGTACGGGGCAGCTTTCTTT | . | TRBJ1-1 | . | 11 | TRBV19
CASSGGGKGYGYTF | TGTGCCAGCAGTGGAGGAGGCAAAGGGTATGGCTACACCTTC | . | TRBJ1-2 | . | 14 | TRBV6-1
CASSDRNYGYTF | TGTGCCAGCAGTGACAGGAACTATGGCTACACCTTC | . | TRBJ1-2 | . | 12 | TRBV2